This T cell receptor beta chain was profiled in a study of CD8+ T cells in alopecia areata. The study's findings and limits: Amid tofacitinib therapy, many expanded lesional clones stayed present in scalp and blood.

Per the germline V gene, CDR1 is KGHSH and CDR2 is LQKENI. CDR3 length equals 12 residues. Trimming shortened V by 4 bases and J by 6 bases, and 7 bases separated the two germline ends. RNA extraction and reverse transcription yielded cDNA as sequencing template. Generated by immunoSEQ multiplex PCR, the TCRdb table keeps only in-frame clones and is missing some. This table holds 110,000 or so clones, less than 60% found once. On this clone: Its antigen is currently unknown.

Sample treatment: oral pan-JAK inhibitor, 5-10 mg twice daily. Peripheral blood samples and lesional scalp punch biopsies were obtained from alopecia areata patients. Sequences were derived from CD4+ T cells sorted from blood, sampled at week 24, from a patient treated with tofacitinib. The origin of this receptor is a human donor with alopecia areata. The chain joins TRBV18 to TRBJ2-1; D may be TRBD1 (5 bases). In DNA, the CDR3 is TGTGCCAGCTCACAGCAGGGCAATGAGCAGTTCTTC. The encoded protein is CASSQQGNEQFF.